This TCR beta chain was identified during a study of monozygotic twins with inflammatory bowel disease. Every single donor had an approximately 2.5 ml blood sample drawn. Researchers isolated total RNA from whole blood without sorting T cells. This CDR3 has 18 amino acids. Germline loops: CDR1 DFQATT, CDR2 SNEGSKA (reference sequence). A remark on this clonotype: As yet, its antigen is unknown.

Template-switch reactions added UMIs with a 6-nucleotide sample barcode. For each CDR3 protein, TCRdb gives one entry from its re-call of the 5' RACE reads, without DNA. In total, the table holds about 210,000 distinct CDR3 sequences. Study-wide findings and caveats: Other individuals had fewer clonotypes in common with IBD patients than with healthy twins, especially with disease activity.

The chain employs TRBV20-1 and TRBJ1-1; without DNA, the TCRdb call of TRBD1 cannot be checked. This TCR was recovered from a human donor with ulcerative colitis or Crohn's disease, or a healthy co-twin of an affected twin (not recorded which). Sequencing input: blood. The chain's CDR3 is CSAREPVGEKDSSFEAFF.